The 20 T cell receptor beta chains listed next were all sequenced from one sample in a study of shared clonotypes between healthy human individuals. Profiled with immunoSEQ multiplex PCR; TCRdb holds only in-frame clones, not every one. The profile covers millions of clones, with approximately 94% appearing a single time and about 1.1% taken by the ten largest. Only CD45RO-negative cells positively selected for CCR7 counted as naive CD8 cells, so terminally differentiated effector memory CD45RA+ cells were excluded. The specimen sequenced was naive CD8+ T cells sorted from blood. All receptors come from a man aged 18 to 35 in good health.

The chain couples TRBV5-4 to TRBJ2-7; D not certain. The V end was cut by 0 bases, the J end by 5 bases, with 9 bases between. The CDR3 is made up of 13 amino acids. From germline, CDR1 is SGHNT and CDR2 YYREEE (reference sequence). CDR3 amino acids: CASSLAVGDEQYF. The CDR3 bases are TGTGCCAGCAGCTTGGCCGTTGGGGACGAGCAGTACTTC.

To note about this clone: Other DNA sequences in the sample encode the same CDR3. The chain combines TRBV27 with TRBJ1-6; D is uncertain. Germline V CDR1 and CDR2: MNHEY, SMNVEV (reference sequence). This CDR3 has 13 residues. V was trimmed by 4 bases and J by 5 bases, leaving 6 bases between them. The CDR3 spells CASSSTDNSPLHF. The CDR3 bases are TGTGCCAGCAGTTCCACGGATAATTCACCCCTCCACTTT.

A remark on this clone: The identical CDR3 is also encoded by other nucleotide sequences in the sample. The chain combines TRBV5-1 with TRBJ2-1; D is unclear. V dropped 4 bases and J dropped 6 bases, with 11 bases sitting between them. This CDR3 region has 13 residues. Germline CDR1 and CDR2: SGHRS and YFSETQ. The CDR3 coding sequence is TGCGCCAGCAGCCCTTGGCCTGGCAATGAGCAGTTCTTC. Translation gives CASSPWPGNEQFF.

This sequence joins TRBV5-1 and TRBJ2-5; 9 bases fit TRBD1. J gave up 1 base and V 4 bases, and 2 bases lay outside the gene matches. Germline assignment: CDR1 SGHRS and CDR2 YFSETQ. This CDR3 region has 14 residues. This CDR3 reads CASSGGQGQETQYF. CDR3 bases: TGCGCCAGCAGCGGGGGACAGGGCCAAGAGACCCAGTACTTC.

The rearrangement links TRBV10-2 to TRBJ2-1; TRBD2 aligns across 8 bases. CDR1 is WSHSY and CDR2 is SAAADI in the germline V gene. Trimming removed 3 bases from V and 9 bases from J; junction bases left unmatched: 4. This CDR3 comprises 13 residues. The CDR3 region has the DNA TGCGCCAGCAGTGACCCGGGGGGGTTTGAGCAGTTCTTC. It encodes CASSDPGGFEQFF.

The chain carries TRBV10-1 and TRBJ2-7, with TRBD1 as a possible D gene (5 bases). CDR3 length: 15 residues. V lost 2 bases and J 5 bases, leaving 16 bases between the germline ends. Germline V lookup: CDR1 WNHNN, CDR2 SYGVQD (reference sequence). The CDR3 DNA reads TGCGCCAGCAGTGAGACGGCAGGGTTCCACCACGAGCAGTACTTC. This sequence encodes CASSETAGFHHEQYF.

The V and J genes are TRBV7-9 and TRBJ2-4; D may match TRBD1 or TRBD2 (6 bases each). The germline V gene encodes CDR1 SEHNR and CDR2 FQNEAQ (reference sequence). V shed 5 bases and J shed 4 bases, with 18 bases lying between them. The CDR3 runs to 16 residues. The CDR3 DNA follows: TGTGCCAGCAGCCCGGCCGAGGGGGGACCTAAAAACATTCAGTACTTC. Translated: CASSPAEGGPKNIQYF.

The rearrangement joins TRBV5-6 to TRBJ2-7; 8 positions agree with TRBD2. Germline lookup yields CDR1 SGHDT and CDR2 YYEEEE. The CDR3 sequence is 17 residues long. J lost 3 bases, V lost 0 bases, and 11 bases had no gene match. CDR3 coding DNA: TGTGCCAGCAGCTTGGTGGGGCCTAGCGGGTTCCTCTACGAGCAGTACTTC. Encoded protein: CASSLVGPSGFLYEQYF.

This clone appeared a single time. V gene TRBV10-2 combines with J gene TRBJ1-2; D is unresolved. Germline values: CDR1 WSHSY, CDR2 SAAADI. V was pared by 5 bases and J by 9 bases, with 16 bases between. The CDR3 loop spans 13 amino acids. In nucleotides, the CDR3 is TGCGCCAGCAGTATCGACCTGGCGAGCAGCTACACCTTC. It specifies CASSIDLASSYTF.

The chain joins TRBV27 to TRBJ1-2; D possibly corresponds to TRBD1 (5 bases). Germline V gives CDR1 MNHEY, CDR2 SMNVEV (reference sequence). Trimming pared 0 bases from V and 4 bases from J, leaving 15 bases between. The CDR3 contains 16 residues. For the CDR3, the DNA is TGTGCCAGCAGTTTATCCTTGGGGACGACTGGCTATGGCTACACCTTC. Translating gives CASSLSLGTTGYGYTF.

This chain connects TRBV6-5 to TRBJ1-2, with TRBD1 as a possible D gene (5 bases). V gave up 2 bases and J gave up 3 bases, with 16 bases separating them. Germline lookup yields CDR1 MNHEY and CDR2 SVGAGI. The CDR3 length is 16 residues. CDR3 amino acids: CASSYVGARWDYGYTF. The CDR3, as DNA: TGTGCCAGCAGTTACGTTGGGGCGAGGTGGGACTATGGCTACACCTTC.

The rearrangement joins TRBV5-1 to TRBJ2-7, with 7 bases fitting TRBD1. CDR1 SGHRS and CDR2 YFSETQ come from the germline V gene. The CDR3 is 14 residues long. Losses at the gene ends were 2 bases for V and 2 bases for J; bases not matched to a gene: 4. The chain's CDR3 is CASSFSGQPYEQYF. In nucleotides, the CDR3 is TGCGCCAGCAGCTTTTCGGGACAGCCCTACGAGCAGTACTTC.

The rearrangement joins TRBV27 to TRBJ1-6; 7 nucleotides match TRBD1. Germline loops: CDR1 MNHEY, CDR2 SMNVEV (reference sequence). After removal of 3 bases from V and 7 bases from J, the junction contained 3 bases not matched to a gene. The length of the CDR3 is 14 residues. The CDR3 protein is CASSFDRANSPLHF. CDR3 nucleotides: TGTGCCAGCAGTTTTGACAGGGCGAATTCACCCCTCCACTTT.

The CDR3 here is CASRERPAFGELFF. The DNA for the CDR3 is TGTGCCAGCCGGGAACGGCCCGCTTTCGGGGAGCTGTTTTTT. The chain recombines TRBV5-5 with TRBJ2-2, with D possibly TRBD2 on 5 matching bases. This CDR3 is built from 14 residues. The V end lost 7 bases, the J end lost 7 bases, and 17 bases lay between the germline ends. Germline values: CDR1 SGHKS, CDR2 YYEKEE (reference sequence).

The chain combines TRBV7-9 with TRBJ2-7; D remains unclear. In germline, CDR1 is SEHNR, CDR2 FQNEAQ (reference sequence). Trimming took off 5 bases at V and 0 bases at J, with 8 bases between the two ends. CDR3 length: 13 residues. CDR3 loop: CASSTTSSYEQYF. DNA of the CDR3: TGTGCCAGCAGCACTACAAGCTCCTACGAGCAGTACTTC.

The chain couples TRBV14 to TRBJ1-3; TRBD1 might be the D (5 bases). The CDR3 has 16 amino acids. V lost 0 bases to trimming and J lost 1 base, with 10 bases between them. Germline lookup yields CDR1 SGHDN and CDR2 FVKESK. The chain's CDR3 is CASSQDPGGSGNTIYF. The CDR3 region has the DNA TGTGCCAGCAGCCAAGACCCCGGGGGTTCTGGAAACACCATATATTTT.

The chain has TRBV5-4 and TRBJ2-5, with TRBD2 matching 7 bases. V was clipped by 3 bases and J by 1 base; unmatched bases: 3. The germline CDR1 and CDR2 sequences are SGHNT and YYREEE (reference sequence). CDR3 length: 14 residues. The CDR3 sequence: CASSWGGTQETQYF. Here the CDR3 DNA reads TGTGCCAGCAGCTGGGGGGGAACCCAAGAGACCCAGTACTTC.

The chain links TRBV27 to TRBJ2-7; TRBD1 agrees at 10 bases. Unmatched junction bases numbered 6, after V lost 1 base and J lost 0 bases. This CDR3 has 17 amino acids. Germline V gene lookup returns CDR1 MNHEY and CDR2 SMNVEV (reference sequence). The CDR3 loop is CASSLYPGQGSSYEQYF. CDR3 DNA sequence: TGTGCCAGCAGTTTATACCCGGGACAGGGGAGCTCCTACGAGCAGTACTTC.

V usage is TRBV10-3 and J usage is TRBJ2-2; TRBD2 agrees at 11 bases. CDR1 and CDR2 from the germline V gene are ENHRY and SYGVKD. The CDR3 contains 18 residues. The junction had 10 bases not matched to a gene; V was cut back by 2 bases and J by 5 bases. The CDR3 region is CAISEPTSGSEGTGELFF. The CDR3 DNA is TGTGCCATCAGTGAGCCTACTAGCGGGAGTGAGGGGACCGGGGAGCTGTTTTTT.

CDR3: CAWAEGTGSLTGELFF. As DNA, the CDR3 is TGTGCCTGGGCCGAAGGGACAGGGAGTTTAACCGGGGAGCTGTTTTTT. V and J are TRBV30 and TRBJ2-2, with 9 bases matching TRBD1. Germline V gives CDR1 GTSNPN, CDR2 SVGIG (reference sequence). This CDR3 has 16 residues. Trimming took 5 bases from V and 5 from J; bases not matched to a gene: 12.